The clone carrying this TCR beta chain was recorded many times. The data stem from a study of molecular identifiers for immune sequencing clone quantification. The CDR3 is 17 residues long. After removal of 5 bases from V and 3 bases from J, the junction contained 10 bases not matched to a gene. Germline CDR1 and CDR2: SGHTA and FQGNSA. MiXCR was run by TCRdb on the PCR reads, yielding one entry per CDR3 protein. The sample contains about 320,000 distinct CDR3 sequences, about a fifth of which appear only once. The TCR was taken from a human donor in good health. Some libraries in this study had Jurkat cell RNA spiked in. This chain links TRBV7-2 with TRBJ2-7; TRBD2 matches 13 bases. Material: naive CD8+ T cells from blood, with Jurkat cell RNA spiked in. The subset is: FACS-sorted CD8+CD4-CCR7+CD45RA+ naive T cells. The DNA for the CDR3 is TGTGCCAGCAGCCCCGGACTAGCGGGAGTAAAACACTACGAGCAGTACTTC. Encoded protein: CASSPGLAGVKHYEQYF.